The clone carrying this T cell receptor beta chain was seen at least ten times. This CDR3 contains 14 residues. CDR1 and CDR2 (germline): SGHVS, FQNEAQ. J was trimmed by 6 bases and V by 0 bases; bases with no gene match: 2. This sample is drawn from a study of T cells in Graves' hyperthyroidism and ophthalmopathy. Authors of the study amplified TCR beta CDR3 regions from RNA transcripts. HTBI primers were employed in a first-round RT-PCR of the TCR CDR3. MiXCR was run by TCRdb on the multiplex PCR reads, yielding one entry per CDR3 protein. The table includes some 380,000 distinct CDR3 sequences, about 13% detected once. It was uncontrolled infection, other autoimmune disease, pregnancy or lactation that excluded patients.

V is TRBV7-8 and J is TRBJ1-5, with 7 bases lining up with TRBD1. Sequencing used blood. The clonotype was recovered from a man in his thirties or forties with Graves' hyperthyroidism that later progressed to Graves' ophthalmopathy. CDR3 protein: CASSLARGGQPQHF. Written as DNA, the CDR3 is TGTGCCAGCAGCTTAGCCAGGGGGGGTCAGCCCCAGCATTTT. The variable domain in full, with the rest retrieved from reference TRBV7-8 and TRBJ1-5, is GAGVSQSPRYKVAKRGQDVALRCDPISGHVSLFWYQQALGQGPEFLTYFQNEAQLDKSGLPSDRFFAERPEGSVSTLKIQRTQQEDSAVYLCASSLARGGQPQHFGDGTRLSIL.